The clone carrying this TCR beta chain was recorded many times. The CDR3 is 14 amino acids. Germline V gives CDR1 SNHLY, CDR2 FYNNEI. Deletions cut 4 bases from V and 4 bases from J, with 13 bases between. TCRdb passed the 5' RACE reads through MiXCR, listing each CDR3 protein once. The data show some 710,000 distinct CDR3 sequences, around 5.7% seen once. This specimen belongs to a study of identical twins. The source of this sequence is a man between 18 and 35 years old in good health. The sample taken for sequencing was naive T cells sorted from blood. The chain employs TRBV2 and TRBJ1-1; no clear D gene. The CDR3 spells CASSGATRSTEAFF. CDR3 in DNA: TGTGCCAGCAGTGGAGCCACACGCTCCACTGAAGCTTTCTTT.